This T cell receptor (beta chain) emerged from a study of blood T cell repertoires in COVID-19. Unmatched junction bases numbered 5, after V lost 1 base and J lost 3 bases. In germline, CDR1 is MGHDK, CDR2 SYGVNS. CDR3 size: 15 residues. Measured with immunoSEQ multiplex PCR; TCRdb has only the in-frame clones, and not every one. The table includes just under 90,000 clones, 90% to 95% detected once. Sequencing was done on a sample of peripheral blood. The TCR comes from a man aged 55 to 70 with acute or convalescent COVID-19. The V and J genes are TRBV25-1 and TRBJ1-1, with 7 bases lining up with TRBD1. The CDR3 DNA is TGTGCCAGCAGTGAATGGCAAGGGGGCGACACTGAAGCTTTCTTT. Its translation: CASSEWQGGDTEAFF.